This T cell receptor beta chain appears in the sequencing data of a study of OX40 agonist ivuxolimab in advanced cancers. Turning to the study itself: Ivuxolimab, an agonistic anti-OX40 (CD134) antibody, was given to patients.

Germline CDR1 and CDR2: SNHLY and FYNNEI. The V end lost 6 bases, the J end lost 2 bases, and 14 bases lay between the germline ends. The CDR3 has 15 residues. Sequenced by immunoSEQ multiplex PCR; TCRdb stores in-frame clones only, minus some. The sample contains 70,000 or so clones, more than 70% of which appear only once. The genes are TRBV2 and TRBJ1-5, with D perhaps TRBD1 (5 bases). The sample consisted of CD4+ or CD8+ T cells sorted from blood, taken in a trial of the OX40 agonist ivuxolimab. The receptor's source is an adult with an advanced solid tumor such as melanoma, head and neck, liver or kidney cancer. The DNA of the CDR3 is TGTGCCAGCAGGCAGGGAGGGAGGGGCAATCAGCCCCAGCATTTT. This sequence encodes CASRQGGRGNQPQHF.